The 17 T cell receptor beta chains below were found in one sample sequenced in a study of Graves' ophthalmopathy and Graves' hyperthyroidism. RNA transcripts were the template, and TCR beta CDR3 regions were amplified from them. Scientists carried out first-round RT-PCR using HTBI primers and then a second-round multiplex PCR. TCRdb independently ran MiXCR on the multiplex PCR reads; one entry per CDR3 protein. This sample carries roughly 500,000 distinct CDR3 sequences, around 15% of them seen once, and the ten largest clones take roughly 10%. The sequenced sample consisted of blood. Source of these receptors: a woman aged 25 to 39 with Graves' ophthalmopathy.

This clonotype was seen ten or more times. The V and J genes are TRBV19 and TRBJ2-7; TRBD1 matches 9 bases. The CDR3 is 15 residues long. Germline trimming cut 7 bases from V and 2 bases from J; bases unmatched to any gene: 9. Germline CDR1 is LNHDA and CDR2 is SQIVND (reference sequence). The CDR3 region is CASKSGTGKPYEQYF. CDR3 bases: TGTGCCAGTAAATCCGGGACAGGGAAACCCTACGAGCAGTACTTC.

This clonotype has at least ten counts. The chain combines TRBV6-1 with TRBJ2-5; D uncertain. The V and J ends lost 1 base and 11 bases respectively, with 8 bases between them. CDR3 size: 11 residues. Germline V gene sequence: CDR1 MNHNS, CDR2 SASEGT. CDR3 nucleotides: TGTGCCAGCAGTGAAGTAGGTGATCAGTACTTC. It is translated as CASSEVGDQYF.

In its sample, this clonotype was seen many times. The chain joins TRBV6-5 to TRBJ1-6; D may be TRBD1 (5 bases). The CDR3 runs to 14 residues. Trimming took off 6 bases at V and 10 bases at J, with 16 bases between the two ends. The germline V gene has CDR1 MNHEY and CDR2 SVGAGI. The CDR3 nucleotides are TGTGCCAGCAGCCCCGGTCCGGGACGGTCACCCCTCCACTTT. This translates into CASSPGPGRSPLHF.

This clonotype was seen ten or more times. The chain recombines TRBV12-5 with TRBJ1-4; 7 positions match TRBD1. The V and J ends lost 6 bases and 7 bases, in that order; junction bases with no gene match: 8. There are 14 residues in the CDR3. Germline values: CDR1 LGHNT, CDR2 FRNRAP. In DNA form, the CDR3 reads TGTGCTAGTGGACTCGACAGGGAGGGTGAAAAACTGTTTTTT. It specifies CASGLDREGEKLFF.

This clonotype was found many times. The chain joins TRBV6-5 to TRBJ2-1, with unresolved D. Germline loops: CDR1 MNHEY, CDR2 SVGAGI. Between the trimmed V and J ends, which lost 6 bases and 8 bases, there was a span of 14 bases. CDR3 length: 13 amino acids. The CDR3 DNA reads TGTGCCAGCAGCGGCAGGCGACGGGATGAGCAGTTCTTC. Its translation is CASSGRRRDEQFF.

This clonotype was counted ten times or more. The CDR3 nucleotides read TGTGCCAGCAGAACCGACTCGGCAGGGGGCTACACCTTC. Protein: CASRTDSAGGYTF. V is TRBV6-1 and J is TRBJ1-2; possible D gene TRBD1, 5 bases. The germline gives CDR1 MNHNS, CDR2 SASEGT. CDR3 length: 13 residues. V was clipped by 6 bases and J by 8 bases, with 16 bases between them.

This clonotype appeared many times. CDR3 DNA sequence: TGTGCCAGCCACCTAAGGAGACAGGGGGCAAAAGGCTACACCTTC. Translating it yields CASHLRRQGAKGYTF. The rearrangement uses TRBV5-6 and TRBJ1-2; 10 nucleotides line up with TRBD1. Germline lookup yields CDR1 SGHDT and CDR2 YYEEEE. This CDR3 has 15 residues. V lost 7 bases to trimming and J lost 8 bases; unmatched junction nucleotides: 14.

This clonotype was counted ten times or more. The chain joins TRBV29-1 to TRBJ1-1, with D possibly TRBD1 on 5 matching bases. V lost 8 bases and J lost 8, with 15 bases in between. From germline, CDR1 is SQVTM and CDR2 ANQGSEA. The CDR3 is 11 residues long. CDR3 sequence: CSLQGSREAFF. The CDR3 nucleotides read TGCAGCCTCCAGGGTAGTCGGGAAGCTTTCTTT.

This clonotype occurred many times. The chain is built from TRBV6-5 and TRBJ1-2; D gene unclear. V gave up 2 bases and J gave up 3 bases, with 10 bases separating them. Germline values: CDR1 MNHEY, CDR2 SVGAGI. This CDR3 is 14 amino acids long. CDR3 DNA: TGTGCCAGCAGTTACCGGTCGGCAGACTATGGCTACACCTTC. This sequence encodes CASSYRSADYGYTF.

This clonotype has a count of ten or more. CDR3 in amino acids: CASSIDGPNTGELFF. The CDR3 region has the DNA TGCGCCAGCAGCATAGACGGCCCGAACACCGGGGAGCTGTTTTTT. The chain uses TRBV5-1 and TRBJ2-2; no definite D call. From germline, CDR1 is SGHRS and CDR2 YFSETQ. This CDR3 comprises 15 residues. Trimming removed 4 bases from V and 0 bases from J, with 10 bases in between. The whole variable domain, remainder taken from reference TRBV5-1 and TRBJ2-2, is KAGVTQTPRYLIKTRGQQVTLSCSPISGHRSVSWYQQTPGQGLQFLFEYFSETQRNKGNFPGRFSGRQFSNSRSEMNVSTLELGDSALYLCASSIDGPNTGELFFGEGSRLTVL.

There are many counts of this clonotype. This CDR3 reads CASSLGTGEQYF. DNA for the CDR3: TGTGCCAGCAGTTTAGGAACAGGGGAGCAGTACTTC. The genes are TRBV12-3 or TRBV12-4 and TRBJ2-7; a possible D gene is TRBD1 (6 bases). The V end lost 1 base, the J end lost 7 bases, and 8 bases lay between the germline ends. This CDR3 is 12 amino acids long.

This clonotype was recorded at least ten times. CDR3 protein: CASSLLRTETEAFF. The CDR3 DNA follows: TGTGCCAGCAGCTTACTGCGGACGGAAACTGAAGCTTTCTTT. V is TRBV7-2 and J is TRBJ1-1, with D hard to call. Per germline, CDR1 SGHTA and CDR2 FQGNSA. The CDR3 runs to 14 residues. The germline V and J ends were trimmed by 2 bases and 5 bases, with 12 bases remaining between them.

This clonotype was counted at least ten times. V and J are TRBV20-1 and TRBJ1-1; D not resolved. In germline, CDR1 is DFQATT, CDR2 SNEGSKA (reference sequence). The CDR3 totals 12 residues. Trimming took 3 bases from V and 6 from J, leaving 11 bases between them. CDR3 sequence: CSASKGLAEAFF. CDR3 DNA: TGCAGTGCTAGCAAGGGTTTGGCTGAAGCTTTCTTT.

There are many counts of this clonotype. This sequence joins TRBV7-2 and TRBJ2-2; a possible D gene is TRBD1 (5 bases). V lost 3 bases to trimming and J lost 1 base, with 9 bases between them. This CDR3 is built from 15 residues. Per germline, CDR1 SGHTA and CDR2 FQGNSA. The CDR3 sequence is CASSLTRENTGELFF. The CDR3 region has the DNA TGTGCCAGCAGCTTGACCAGGGAGAACACCGGGGAGCTGTTTTTT.

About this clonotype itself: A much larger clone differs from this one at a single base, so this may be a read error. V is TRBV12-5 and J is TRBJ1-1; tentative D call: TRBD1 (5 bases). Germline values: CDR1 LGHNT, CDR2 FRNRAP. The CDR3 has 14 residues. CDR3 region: CSSGLGEASAEAFF. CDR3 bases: TGTTCTAGTGGTTTGGGGGAGGCCTCAGCGGAGGCTTTCTTT.

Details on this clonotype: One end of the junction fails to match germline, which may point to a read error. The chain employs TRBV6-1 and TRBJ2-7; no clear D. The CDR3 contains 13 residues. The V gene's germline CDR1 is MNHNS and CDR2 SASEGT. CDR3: CVSNLDLYREQYF. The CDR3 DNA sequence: TGTGTCAGCAACCTGGACCTTTACCGCGAACAGTACTTC.

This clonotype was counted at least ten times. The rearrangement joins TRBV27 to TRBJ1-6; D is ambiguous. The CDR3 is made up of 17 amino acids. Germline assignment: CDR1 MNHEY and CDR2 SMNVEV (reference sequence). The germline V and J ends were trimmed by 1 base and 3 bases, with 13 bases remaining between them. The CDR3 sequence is CASSLFRVAGYNSPLHF. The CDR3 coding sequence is TGTGCCAGCAGTTTATTTCGAGTGGCGGGCTATAATTCACCCCTCCACTTT.